The 19 T cell receptor beta chains reported below all come from one sample, sequenced in a study of low-dose radiotherapy and immunotherapy resistance in tumors (dated by TCRdb to the early 2020s). The time point label here, explained by the study, means: after trial treatment. In the paper's terms, the treatment or condition label means: LDRT plus nivolumab, ipilimumab, low-dose cyclophosphamide and aspirin (RACIN trial). TCRdb lists the instrument as Illumina HiSeq 2500. First-strand cDNA was synthesized using Superscript III and a set of TRAV- and TRBV-specific primers, so that both TCRalpha and TCRbeta chains were covered. TCRs were amplified for 20 to 25 PCR cycles with Phusion, using a constant-region primer paired with the adapter attached to the V primers. The raw public data were reprocessed by TCRdb itself: fastp quality trimming at Q25, MiXCR clonotype calling, in-frame beta chains only. When rows share a CDR3 protein, they turn into one entry using the most common DNA and genes. The sample table holds around 80,000 distinct CDR3 sequences, of which around a sixth were seen once. The ten top clones hold roughly 1.4% of the sample.

Specimen: PBMCs, collected after low-dose radiotherapy plus immunotherapy. The receptors derive from a male donor with prostate cancer.

This clonotype was recorded many times. The chain couples TRBV3-1 to TRBJ2-1; 7 bases line up with TRBD1. The CDR3 has 18 residues. Germline V lookup: CDR1 LGHDT, CDR2 YNNKEL (reference sequence). The J segment lost 0 bases and the V segment lost 8 bases, leaving 16 bases of the junction unmatched. The chain's CDR3 is CASGPPGTDSISYNEQFF. CDR3 coding DNA: TGTGCCAGCGGACCTCCCGGGACAGACAGTATCTCCTACAATGAGCAGTTCTTC.

This clonotype showed up just a few times. The chain recombines TRBV28 with TRBJ1-6; D not certain. Between the trimmed V and J ends, which lost 4 bases and 13 bases, there was a span of 14 bases. CDR3 size: 13 residues. Germline V gene data show CDR1 as MDHEN and CDR2 as SYDVKM. In DNA form, the CDR3 reads TGTGCCAGCAGTTCATCAGTGACTAGCCCCCTCCACTTT. This gives the protein CASSSSVTSPLHF.

This clonotype was counted at least ten times. The genes are TRBV6-6 and TRBJ1-4, with 9 bases matching TRBD1. The CDR3 is 18 amino acids. Germline trimming cut 10 bases from V and 4 bases from J; bases unmatched to any gene: 19. The V gene's germline CDR1 is MNHNY and CDR2 SVGAGI (reference sequence). This chain's CDR3 is CATLGTGGAAAGNEKLFF. The CDR3 DNA follows: TGTGCCACGCTCGGTACAGGGGGCGCGGCAGCCGGTAATGAAAAACTGTTTTTT.

Points on this clonotype: A much larger clone lies one base from this, so it may be a read error. The genes are TRBV20-1 and TRBJ2-5; D remains ambiguous. Germline CDR1 and CDR2: DFQATT and SNEGSKA (reference sequence). This CDR3 has 12 amino acids. The chain's CDR3 is CSARVSQGTQYF. The CDR3 DNA is TGCAGTGCTAGAGTCAGCCAAGGGACCCAGTACTTC.

This clonotype was recorded at least ten times. The chain couples TRBV4-1 to TRBJ2-1, with a tentative D call TRBD2 (5 bases). The CDR3 covers 12 residues. Trimming shortened V by 3 bases and J by 9 bases, and 9 bases separated the two germline ends. Germline V CDR1 and CDR2: MGHRA, YSYEKL. The CDR3 DNA reads as TGCGCCAGCAGCCACCCACTAGGTGAGCAGTTCTTC. It encodes CASSHPLGEQFF.

This clonotype has ten or more counts. J is TRBJ2-1 and V is TRBV2; TRBD1 matches at 8 bases. Germline loops: CDR1 SNHLY, CDR2 FYNNEI. The V gene end was trimmed by 7 bases and the J gene end by 0 bases; junction bases not matched to a gene: 5. CDR3 length equals 15 residues. The CDR3 sequence: CASTWDRSSYNEQFF. The CDR3 coding sequence is TGTGCCAGCACTTGGGACAGGAGCTCCTACAATGAGCAGTTCTTC.

The chain links TRBV6-2 or TRBV6-3 to TRBJ1-5, with D tentatively TRBD1 (6 bases). The V and J ends lost 6 bases and 0 bases respectively, with 12 bases between them. CDR3 size: 15 residues. Germline V CDR1 and CDR2: MNHEY, SVGEGT. CDR3 in amino acids: CASRTPTGSNQPQHF. In nucleotides, the CDR3 is TGTGCCAGCAGGACCCCGACAGGTAGCAATCAGCCCCAGCATTTT.

This clonotype was seen repeatedly, ten times or more. The CDR3 DNA is TGTGCCAGCAGTTTAATCCCCCGTGGGGACTCACCCCTCCACTTT. Translated: CASSLIPRGDSPLHF. J is TRBJ1-6 and V is TRBV27, with D perhaps matching TRBD1 (5 bases). V gave up 2 bases and J gave up 10 bases, with 15 bases separating them. Germline CDR1 MNHEY, CDR2 SMNVEV (reference sequence). This CDR3 is built from 15 residues.

In its sample, this clonotype was seen many times. The chain recombines TRBV28 with TRBJ1-1; D call uncertain. This CDR3 comprises 13 residues. From germline, CDR1 is MDHEN and CDR2 SYDVKM. V dropped 3 bases and J dropped 5 bases, with 10 bases sitting between them. In nucleotides, the CDR3 is TGTGCCAGCAGTTTGGTGGGCAGGACTGAAGCTTTCTTT. It is translated as CASSLVGRTEAFF.

Ten or more counts support this clonotype. The chain joins TRBV30 to TRBJ2-1; 11 bases align to TRBD2. After removal of 5 bases from V and 7 bases from J, the junction contained 7 bases not matched to a gene. The CDR3 runs to 14 residues. CDR1 is GTSNPN and CDR2 is SVGIG in the germline V gene (reference sequence). The CDR3 DNA sequence: TGTGCCTGGCGAACTAGCGGGAGTACGAATGAGCAGTTCTTC. Its protein product is CAWRTSGSTNEQFF.

In its sample, this clonotype was seen many times. The chain joins TRBV29-1 to TRBJ2-5; possibly TRBD2 for D (6 bases). CDR1 is SQVTM and CDR2 is ANQGSEA in the germline V gene. The CDR3 is 13 amino acids. V lost 4 bases and J lost 1, with 10 bases in between. For the CDR3, the DNA is TGCAGCGTTGCGGGGGTAACCCAAGAGACCCAGTACTTC. Translated, it gives CSVAGVTQETQYF.

This clonotype was counted many times. This chain uses TRBV23-1 with TRBJ2-7, with D unresolved. TRBV23-1 is filed as an ORF, its function uncertain. V was clipped by 3 bases and J by 1 base, with 13 bases between them. The CDR3 totals 15 residues. CDR3 nucleotide sequence: TGCGCCAGCAGTCAGGGCCCCTCCAAATCCTACGAGCAGTACTTC. This gives the protein CASSQGPSKSYEQYF.

This clonotype was recorded at least ten times. This chain connects TRBV6-5 to TRBJ2-7, with a possible D match to TRBD1 (6 bases). The CDR3 consists of 12 residues. CDR1 is MNHEY, CDR2 SVGAGI, per germline. Trimming removed 6 bases at V and 4 bases at J, with 10 bases between. The CDR3 coding sequence is TGTGCCAGCAGCCCCAGGGGTTACGAGCAGTACTTC. Its protein is CASSPRGYEQYF.

This clonotype was seen at least ten times. J is TRBJ2-5 and V is TRBV28; the match to TRBD2 covers 9 bases. Looked up from germline, CDR1 is MDHEN and CDR2 is SYDVKM. V gave up 5 bases and J gave up 4 bases; unmatched junction bases: 8. The CDR3 length is 15 residues. The CDR3 here is CASSKISGRLETQYF. CDR3 nucleotides: TGTGCCAGCAGTAAAATCAGCGGGAGGTTAGAGACCCAGTACTTC.

In its sample, this clonotype was seen many times. This chain's CDR3 is CASRATGGGNQPQHF. The CDR3 DNA sequence: TGTGCCAGCAGGGCAACAGGGGGCGGCAATCAGCCCCAGCATTTT. The chain joins TRBV7-2 to TRBJ1-5; TRBD1 aligns across 9 bases. CDR1 is SGHTA and CDR2 is FQGNSA in the germline V gene. The CDR3 length is 15 residues. The V segment lost 6 bases and the J segment 2 bases; nucleotides outside the gene matches: 5.

This clonotype showed up many times. The rearrangement joins TRBV6-2 or TRBV6-3 to TRBJ1-5; D possibly corresponds to TRBD1 (5 bases). Germline CDR1 and CDR2: MNHEY and SVGEGT. The CDR3 loop spans 13 amino acids. The V and J ends lost 6 bases and 5 bases respectively, with 11 bases between them. The CDR3 DNA reads as TGTGCCAGCAGGGACGGGACTTATCAGCCCCAGCATTTT. It specifies CASRDGTYQPQHF.

There are many counts of this clonotype. The chain employs TRBV19 and TRBJ2-7; 12 bases are a match to TRBD1. The CDR3 has 16 amino acids. The V gene end was trimmed by 5 bases and the J gene end by 6 bases; junction bases not matched to a gene: 11. Germline CDR1 reads LNHDA; CDR2 reads SQIVND (reference sequence). CDR3 region: CASSRLPGQGAGEQYF. CDR3 nucleotide sequence: TGTGCCAGTAGTCGACTCCCGGGACAGGGGGCAGGCGAGCAGTACTTC.

CDR3 sequence (DNA): TGTGCCAGCAGTCCCGGGGGAGGTACCGGGGAGCTGTTTTTT. This gives the protein CASSPGGGTGELFF. This chain joins TRBV28 and TRBJ2-2, with D maybe TRBD2 (6 bases). This CDR3 has 14 amino acids. The V gene lost 5 bases and the J gene lost 5 bases, with 12 bases spanning the gap. The germline gives CDR1 MDHEN, CDR2 SYDVKM.

This clonotype was seen repeatedly, ten times or more. The chain uses TRBV7-2 and TRBJ2-1, with 7 bases lining up with TRBD2. Germline values: CDR1 SGHTA, CDR2 FQGNSA. The trim removed 1 base at V and 8 bases at J, leaving 2 bases unmatched. The CDR3 extends over 13 amino acids. CDR3 loop: CASSLGGRDEQFF. In DNA, the CDR3 is TGTGCCAGCAGCTTAGGAGGGAGGGATGAGCAGTTCTTC.